This T cell receptor (beta chain) is from a study of a mutant IDH1 vaccine in newly diagnosed glioma. This clone was seen a single time. Its antigen is unknown. Per germline, CDR1 LNHNV and CDR2 YYDKDF (reference sequence). The V and J ends lost 4 bases and 7 bases respectively, with 17 bases between them. The CDR3 covers 14 residues. TCRdb keeps only in-frame clones here, not all; method: immunoSEQ multiplex PCR. Of roughly 72,000 clones in the sample, more than 85% were seen once. The time point here: week 5, during vaccination. All doses held 300 ug of mutant IDH1 20-mer peptide, with topical imiquimod.

The receptor's source is a woman aged 45-65 years with glioma. Here the sequenced sample was PBMCs, taken from a glioma patient whose treatment included an IDH1 peptide vaccine. The genes are TRBV15 and TRBJ2-7; D is uncertain. The CDR3 protein is CATSTGHSPREQYF. CDR3 DNA: TGTGCCACCAGCACCGGTCACAGCCCTAGGGAGCAGTACTTC.